The 14 T cell receptor beta chains below were found in one sample sequenced in a study of memory CD4+ T cells and cytomegalovirus serostatus. The sort gate was single viable CD3+CD4+CD8-CD45RO+ cells for memory CD4+ T cells. TCRdb's copy holds only in-frame clones and misses some; the assay was immunoSEQ multiplex PCR. The sample includes over 40,000 clones, 60% to 85% of them seen just once. The sample comprised memory CD4+ T cells from blood. The receptors stem from an adult in good health and CMV-seronegative.

The chain employs TRBV6-6 and TRBJ2-7; 9 nucleotides align to TRBD1. V lost 2 bases to trimming and J lost 6 bases; unmatched junction nucleotides: 5. Germline CDR1 is MNHNY and CDR2 is SVGAGI (reference sequence). The CDR3 is made up of 14 amino acids. The CDR3 DNA reads TGTGCCAGCAGTTACCCGGGACAGGGTGGCGAGCAGTACTTC. Its protein product is CASSYPGQGGEQYF.

This chain uses TRBV29-1 with TRBJ1-1; D is unresolved. V was pared by 5 bases and J by 1 base, with 8 bases between. Germline V gene sequence: CDR1 SQVTM, CDR2 ANQGSEA. This CDR3 contains 12 residues. This CDR3 reads CSVRSGNTEAFF. CDR3 coding DNA: TGCAGCGTTAGGTCTGGGAACACTGAAGCTTTCTTT.

Points on this clone: The junction differs from germline at one of its ends, possibly a read error. The chain has TRBV5-4 and TRBJ2-5; the D gene is possibly TRBD2 (7 bases). Germline values: CDR1 SGHNT, CDR2 YYREEE (reference sequence). This CDR3 region has 16 residues. The CDR3 loop reads CASSLAYGGGEEAQYF. The CDR3 DNA reads as TGTGCCAGCAGCTTGGCCTATGGAGGGGGGGAAGAGGCCCAGTACTTC.

The chain is built from TRBV27 and TRBJ1-1, with D possibly being TRBD1 (6 bases). The CDR3 has 14 amino acids. CDR1 and CDR2 from the germline V gene are MNHEY and SMNVEV (reference sequence). Deletions cut 2 bases from V and 11 bases from J, with 18 bases between. CDR3 nucleotide sequence: TGTGCCAGCAGTTTACCCGGACAGTCCTCAGTGGCTTTCTTT. This codes for CASSLPGQSSVAFF.

The chain uses TRBV14 and TRBJ1-2; D remains unclear. Per germline, CDR1 SGHDN and CDR2 FVKESK. V lost 0 bases and J 8 bases, leaving 13 bases between the germline ends. The CDR3 sequence is 14 residues long. CDR3 region: CASSQDLRVGGYTF. CDR3 DNA: TGTGCCAGCAGCCAAGATCTTAGGGTTGGAGGCTACACCTTC.

In this sample, this clone turned up a few times. The V gene is TRBV7-8, the J gene TRBJ1-4, with D perhaps matching TRBD1 (5 bases). There are 18 residues in the CDR3. The germline V gene has CDR1 SGHVS and CDR2 FQNEAQ. Trimming stripped 5 bases from V and 8 bases from J, with 27 bases between. CDR3 loop: CASSPGRTGSRAGEKLFF. CDR3 nucleotide sequence: TGTGCCAGCAGCCCGGGGCGAACGGGTAGTAGGGCCGGGGAAAAACTGTTTTTT. The full variable domain, rest sourced from reference TRBV7-8 and TRBJ1-4, is GAGVSQSPRYKVAKRGQDVALRCDPISGHVSLFWYQQALGQGPEFLTYFQNEAQLDKSGLPSDRFFAERPEGSVSTLKIQRTQQEDSAVYLCASSPGRTGSRAGEKLFFGSGTQLSVL.

The CDR3 DNA follows: TGTGCCAGCAGCTTAGAAGTAGATTATGGCTACACCTTC. It is translated as CASSLEVDYGYTF. This chain links TRBV7-2 with TRBJ1-2, with D uncertain. The CDR3 length is 13 residues. Germline assignment: CDR1 SGHTA and CDR2 FQGNSA. Trimming stripped 1 base from V and 5 bases from J, with 8 bases between. Based on the CDR3 plus reference TRBV7-2 and TRBJ1-2, the full variable domain is GAGVSQSPSNKVTEKGKDVELRCDPISGHTALYWYRQSLGQGLEFLIYFQGNSAPDKSGLPSDRFSAERTGGSVSTLTIQRTQQEDSAVYLCASSLEVDYGYTFGSGTRLTVV.

The DNA of the CDR3 is TGCGCCAGCAGCTCCGGGGGGCCTGAAGCTTTCTTT. This translates into CASSSGGPEAFF. The chain combines TRBV5-1 with TRBJ1-1; tentatively, D is TRBD1 (6 bases). V dropped 3 bases and J dropped 6 bases, with 9 bases sitting between them. Germline CDR1 reads SGHRS; CDR2 reads YFSETQ. The CDR3 runs to 12 residues.

The chain is built from TRBV5-1 and TRBJ2-6; TRBD1 or TRBD2 may be the D gene (5 bases each). Trimming shortened V by 0 bases and J by 0 bases, and 10 bases separated the two germline ends. The germline V gene encodes CDR1 SGHRS and CDR2 YFSETQ. The CDR3 has 17 amino acids. In nucleotides, the CDR3 is TGCGCCAGCAGCTTGGGGGGACGGGGCTCTGGGGCCAACGTCCTGACTTTC. Its protein is CASSLGGRGSGANVLTF.

This chain uses TRBV12-5 with TRBJ2-3; D ambiguous. V was trimmed by 1 base and J by 4 bases, leaving 0 bases between them. From germline, CDR1 is LGHNT and CDR2 FRNRAP. There are 11 residues in the CDR3. The CDR3 is CASGLADTQYF. CDR3 nucleotide sequence: TGTGCTAGTGGTTTGGCAGATACGCAGTATTTT.

This clone was observed a single time. The rearrangement links TRBV6-6 to TRBJ1-1, with D possibly matching TRBD1 (5 bases). This CDR3 comprises 14 residues. Germline CDR1 is MNHNY and CDR2 is SVGAGI (reference sequence). V gave up 7 bases and J gave up 4 bases, with 16 bases separating them. Here the CDR3 DNA reads TGTGCCAGCACCCCAGGGTCCCGGGGCACTGAAGCTTTCTTT. Amino acids: CASTPGSRGTEAFF.

The rearrangement joins TRBV2 to TRBJ2-7; possibly TRBD1 for D (5 bases). Germline values: CDR1 SNHLY, CDR2 FYNNEI. CDR3 length: 13 amino acids. V lost 4 bases and J lost 4, with 11 bases in between. The CDR3 nucleotides are TGTGCCAGCAGTGTGGGCAGGGCTTACGAGCAGTACTTC. Translating it yields CASSVGRAYEQYF.

V usage is TRBV9 and J usage is TRBJ2-5; 8 bases align to TRBD2. V shed 0 bases and J 5 bases; nucleotides not matched to a gene: 9. CDR1 is SGDLS and CDR2 is YYNGEE in the germline V gene. The CDR3 consists of 16 residues. CDR3 coding DNA: TGTGCCAGCAGCGTAGTGATTGGCGGGGGGTCCGAGACCCAGTACTTC. It yields the protein CASSVVIGGGSETQYF. Full variable domain (rest looked up from reference TRBV9 and TRBJ2-5): DSGVTQTPKHLITATGQRVTLRCSPRSGDLSVYWYQQSLDQGLQFLIQYYNGEERAKGNILERFSAQQFPDLHSELNLSSLELGDSALYFCASSVVIGGGSETQYFGPGTRLLVL.

This chain uses TRBV2 with TRBJ2-3; 7 nucleotides line up with TRBD2. The trim removed 4 bases at V and 0 bases at J, leaving 4 bases unmatched. The CDR3 is 15 amino acids. The germline V gene has CDR1 SNHLY and CDR2 FYNNEI. CDR3 DNA sequence: TGTGCCAGCAGTGTTCCGCGGGGGAGCACAGATACGCAGTATTTT. This encodes CASSVPRGSTDTQYF.